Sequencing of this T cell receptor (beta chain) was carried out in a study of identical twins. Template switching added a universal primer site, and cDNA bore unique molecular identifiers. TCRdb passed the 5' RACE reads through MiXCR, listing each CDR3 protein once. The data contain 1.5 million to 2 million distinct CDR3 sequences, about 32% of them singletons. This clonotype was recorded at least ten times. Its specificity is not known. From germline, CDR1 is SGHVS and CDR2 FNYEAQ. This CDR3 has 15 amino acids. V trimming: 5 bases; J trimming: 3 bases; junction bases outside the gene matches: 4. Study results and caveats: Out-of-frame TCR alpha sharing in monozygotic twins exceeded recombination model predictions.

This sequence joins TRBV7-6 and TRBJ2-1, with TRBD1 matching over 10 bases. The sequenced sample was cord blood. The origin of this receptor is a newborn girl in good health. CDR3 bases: TGTGCCAGCAGCCCAGGGACAGGGGTCTACAATGAGCAGTTCTTC. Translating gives CASSPGTGVYNEQFF. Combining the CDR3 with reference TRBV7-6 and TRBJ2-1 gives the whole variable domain GAGVSQSPRYKVTKRGQDVALRCDPISGHVSLYWYRQALGQGPEFLTYFNYEAQQDKSGLPNDRFSAERPEGSISTLTIQRTEQRDSAMYRCASSPGTGVYNEQFFGPGTRLTVL.